What follows are 28 T cell receptor beta chains derived from one specimen sequenced in a study of shared clonotypes between healthy human individuals. The data were produced by immunoSEQ multiplex PCR, yet TCRdb's version contains in-frame clones alone and is incomplete. This table holds some 2.3 million clones, roughly 93% found once. Material for sequencing was naive CD4+ T cells from PBMCs. Described subset: CD45RA+ positively selected. The receptor set was obtained from a man aged 18 to 30 in good health. Some clones in this sample may be carry-over from other donors' samples.

The CDR3 reads CASRPDMNTEAFF. Here the CDR3 DNA reads TGTGCCAGCAGACCAGACATGAACACTGAAGCTTTCTTT. J is TRBJ1-1 and V is TRBV7-3; D is ambiguous. Trimming cost V 6 bases and J 0 bases, with 8 bases left between them. The germline gives CDR1 SGHTA, CDR2 FQGTGA. The CDR3 extends over 13 amino acids.

CDR3 bases: TGTGCCAGCAGCTTAACGGACAGCGGGGAGCTGTTTTTT. This codes for CASSLTDSGELFF. The chain is built from TRBV11-1 and TRBJ2-2, with D possibly TRBD1 on 6 matching bases. Germline V CDR1 and CDR2: SGHAT, FQDESV (reference sequence). Trimming removed 2 bases at V and 7 bases at J, with 8 bases between. The CDR3 extends over 13 amino acids.

About this clone: Other DNA sequences within the sample encode an identical CDR3. This chain connects TRBV11-2 to TRBJ2-7; D tentatively reads TRBD1 or TRBD2 (5 bases each). The germline gives CDR1 SGHAT, CDR2 FQNNGV. The V gene lost 3 bases and the J gene lost 0 bases, with 6 bases spanning the gap. The CDR3 spans 13 residues. CDR3 nucleotides: TGTGCCAGCAGCTTTGGGGGCTCCTACGAGCAGTACTTC. As protein: CASSFGGSYEQYF.

The rearrangement links TRBV30 to TRBJ2-1, with unresolved D. The CDR3 is made up of 13 amino acids. Germline CDR1 GTSNPN, CDR2 SVGIG (reference sequence). Trimming left V 5 bases short and J 3 bases short, with 11 bases between. CDR3 in DNA: TGTGCCTGGGGTGACGGGTTCTACAATGAGCAGTTCTTC. It specifies CAWGDGFYNEQFF.

CDR3 loop: CASSISRAGGETQYF. The CDR3 region has the DNA TGTGCCAGTAGTATCTCAAGGGCTGGGGGAGAGACCCAGTACTTC. The chain employs TRBV19 and TRBJ2-5; the D call may be TRBD1 or TRBD2 (5 bases each). With 3 bases removed from V and 4 bases from J, the gap between germline ends came to 15 bases. The CDR3 is 15 amino acids. Germline CDR1 reads LNHDA; CDR2 reads SQIVND (reference sequence).

The chain couples TRBV7-8 to TRBJ2-3; D is undetermined. This CDR3 has 14 residues. Trimming took off 0 bases at V and 6 bases at J, with 10 bases between the two ends. Germline CDR1 reads SGHVS; CDR2 reads FQNEAQ. The CDR3 is CASSLALARDTQYF. The CDR3 DNA reads TGTGCCAGCAGCTTAGCTTTAGCCCGGGATACGCAGTATTTT.

The V and J genes are TRBV7-9 and TRBJ2-7; D gene ambiguous. Trimming took 7 bases from V and 5 from J, leaving 15 bases between them. Germline-derived CDR1 and CDR2 are SEHNR and FQNEAQ (reference sequence). This CDR3 has 13 residues. CDR3 DNA: TGTGCCAGCAATTTGACGCCAGACCACGAGCAGTACTTC. This encodes CASNLTPDHEQYF.

This clone has only one observation. The chain carries TRBV6-1 and TRBJ1-2, with TRBD1 identical over 8 bases. The germline V gene has CDR1 MNHNS and CDR2 SASEGT. J was trimmed by 5 bases and V by 4 bases; bases with no gene match: 9. The length of the CDR3 is 15 residues. This CDR3 reads CASSARQGAGYGYTF. The CDR3 DNA sequence: TGTGCCAGCAGTGCCAGGCAGGGGGCAGGATATGGCTACACCTTC.

The chain employs TRBV10-1 and TRBJ1-1, with 8 bases that match TRBD1. Germline loops: CDR1 WNHNN, CDR2 SYGVQD (reference sequence). The V and J ends lost 2 bases and 7 bases, in that order; junction bases with no gene match: 9. The CDR3 runs to 15 residues. DNA of the CDR3: TGCGCCAGCAGTGAGGGACCCCCCGGGACAGGTGAAGCTTTCTTT. The encoded protein is CASSEGPPGTGEAFF.

This chain joins TRBV19 and TRBJ1-1; D perhaps matches TRBD1 (5 bases). Trimming stripped 1 base from V and 3 bases from J, with 15 bases between. Germline lookup yields CDR1 LNHDA and CDR2 SQIVND (reference sequence). CDR3 length: 16 amino acids. CDR3: CASSIVPAGFYTEAFF. The CDR3 bases are TGTGCCAGTAGTATAGTCCCCGCAGGGTTCTACACTGAAGCTTTCTTT. Full variable domain (missing parts from reference TRBV19 and TRBJ1-1): DGGITQSPKYLFRKEGQNVTLSCEQNLNHDAMYWYRQDPGQGLRLIYYSQIVNDFQKGDIAEGYSVSREKKESFPLTVTSAQKNPTAFYLCASSIVPAGFYTEAFFGQGTRLTVV.

This rearrangement joins TRBV7-9 to TRBJ1-2, with D unclear. The germline gives CDR1 SEHNR, CDR2 FQNEAQ (reference sequence). This CDR3 is built from 13 residues. V was shortened by 7 bases and J by 7 bases, with 16 bases between the two germline ends. The CDR3 region has the DNA TGTGCCAGCACAAGGGATGGGTTGGCTGGCTACACCTTC. This gives the protein CASTRDGLAGYTF.

This chain uses TRBV7-3 with TRBJ2-1, with a possible D match to TRBD2 (6 bases). Germline values: CDR1 SGHTA, CDR2 FQGTGA. This CDR3 contains 15 residues. V was pared by 3 bases and J by 5 bases, with 14 bases between. CDR3 sequence (DNA): TGTGCCAGCAGCTTCTCTCGGGACTTCAACAATGAGCAGTTCTTC. Protein sequence: CASSFSRDFNNEQFF.

As regards this clone: The junction departs from the called germline gene at one end, perhaps through a read error. The chain links TRBV6-6 to TRBJ2-3, with D maybe TRBD1 (6 bases). The germline V gene encodes CDR1 MNHNY and CDR2 SVGAGI (reference sequence). This CDR3 region has 13 residues. CDR3 residues: CASRQGGTDTQYF. The CDR3 DNA reads TGTGCCAGCAGACAGGGCGGCACGGATACGCAGTATTTT.

This clone was detected a few times. This specimen includes other DNA sequences encoding the same CDR3. The chain is built from TRBV5-1 and TRBJ1-2; D is uncertain. The V gene's germline CDR1 is SGHRS and CDR2 YFSETQ. This CDR3 is built from 13 residues. Trimming cost V 0 bases and J 3 bases, with 6 bases left between them. In nucleotides, the CDR3 is TGCGCCAGCAGCTTGGCTGGGGACTATGGCTACACCTTC. Protein sequence: CASSLAGDYGYTF.

V gene TRBV7-3 combines with J gene TRBJ2-7; D gene uncertain. The CDR3 loop spans 15 amino acids. V was pared by 7 bases and J by 5 bases, with 21 bases between. CDR1 SGHTA and CDR2 FQGTGA come from the germline V gene. The CDR3 nucleotides are TGTGCCAGCACCATGAGGTTTTTCTGCCCGAACGAGCAGTACTTC. Encoded protein: CASTMRFFCPNEQYF.

The chain is built from TRBV25-1 and TRBJ2-3; TRBD1 or TRBD2 may be the D gene (6 bases each). CDR3 length: 17 amino acids. Trimming took 0 bases from V and 5 from J, leaving 18 bases between them. Germline V lookup: CDR1 MGHDK, CDR2 SYGVNS. The CDR3 region has the DNA TGTGCCAGCAGTGAATATAGAGGGGGGCGGTTAAGAGATACGCAGTATTTT. Translation gives CASSEYRGGRLRDTQYF.

Here the CDR3 reads CASSLAGKTYEQYF. CDR3 sequence (DNA): TGTGCCAGCAGTTTGGCAGGGAAGACCTACGAGCAGTACTTC. The chain carries TRBV28 and TRBJ2-7, with D perhaps matching TRBD1 (5 bases). The CDR3 has 14 residues. V was shortened by 3 bases and J by 2 bases, with 11 bases between the two germline ends. Germline V lookup: CDR1 MDHEN, CDR2 SYDVKM.

As for this clone: The junction departs from the called germline gene at one end, perhaps through a read error. V gene TRBV12-5 combines with J gene TRBJ1-1; D is unresolved. The CDR3 length is 11 residues. From germline, CDR1 is LGHNT and CDR2 FRNRAP. The CDR3 nucleotides read TGTGCTAGTGGTTTAAACAGTGAAGCTTTCTTT. It specifies CASGLNSEAFF.

This clone occurred a few times. This rearrangement joins TRBV7-2 to TRBJ1-1; D is unresolved. From germline, CDR1 is SGHTA and CDR2 FQGNSA. The CDR3 runs to 14 residues. Trimming cost V 4 bases and J 3 bases, with 12 bases left between them. For the CDR3, the DNA is TGTGCCAGCAGCTCCTTGCCTGGGGACACTGAAGCTTTCTTT. It encodes CASSSLPGDTEAFF.

The V gene is TRBV5-1, the J gene TRBJ2-7; TRBD1 might be the D (6 bases). Trimming stripped 4 bases from V and 0 bases from J, with 8 bases between. CDR1 SGHRS and CDR2 YFSETQ come from the germline V gene. The CDR3 is made up of 13 amino acids. The CDR3 DNA reads as TGCGCCAGCAGCCGGACAGACTCCTACGAGCAGTACTTC. Its protein is CASSRTDSYEQYF.

This chain links TRBV18 with TRBJ2-7, with 8 bases identical to TRBD2. CDR3 length: 19 residues. Germline V gene sequence: CDR1 KGHSH, CDR2 LQKENI. The J segment lost 0 bases and the V segment lost 6 bases, leaving 19 bases of the junction unmatched. The CDR3 loop reads CASSPGGGSYPSSSYEQYF. The CDR3 DNA reads TGTGCCAGCTCCCCGGGGGGGGGTTCATACCCCTCATCCTCCTACGAGCAGTACTTC.

For this clone: Other DNA sequences of this sample code for an identical CDR3. The rearrangement joins TRBV6-5 to TRBJ1-3, with unresolved D. V lost 5 bases, J lost 1 base, and 9 bases lay in between. The CDR3 consists of 14 residues. In germline, CDR1 is MNHEY, CDR2 SVGAGI. CDR3 DNA sequence: TGTGCCAGCAGTCGTGGAGGTTCTGGAAACACCATATATTTT. Translated, it gives CASSRGGSGNTIYF.

The chain employs TRBV30 and TRBJ2-7; no clear D gene. Germline V gene sequence: CDR1 GTSNPN, CDR2 SVGIG (reference sequence). This CDR3 is 12 amino acids long. Trimming took off 0 bases at V and 5 bases at J, with 8 bases between the two ends. The CDR3 DNA sequence: TGTGCCTGGAGTGTTTCAGTCGACGAGCAGTACTTC. Translated: CAWSVSVDEQYF.

The V and J genes are TRBV28 and TRBJ1-4; weak D call: TRBD1 (5 bases). The germline CDR1 and CDR2 sequences are MDHEN and SYDVKM. This CDR3 has 15 residues. The germline V and J ends were trimmed by 5 bases and 8 bases, with 18 bases remaining between them. CDR3 sequence: CASSGGRGYREKLFF. The DNA for the CDR3 is TGTGCCAGCAGTGGGGGAAGGGGATATCGGGAAAAACTGTTTTTT.

The chain links TRBV9 to TRBJ2-4, with a tentative D call TRBD2 (7 bases). Trimming shortened V by 4 bases and J by 1 base, and 15 bases separated the two germline ends. The CDR3 has 16 amino acids. In germline, CDR1 is SGDLS, CDR2 YYNGEE. Here the CDR3 reads CASSLGGAQAKNIQYF. The CDR3 region has the DNA TGTGCCAGCAGCTTGGGGGGGGCGCAGGCCAAAAACATTCAGTACTTC.

Remarks on this clone: Different DNA sequences within this sample yield the same CDR3. V is TRBV2 and J is TRBJ2-2; 10 bases agree with TRBD1. Germline assignment: CDR1 SNHLY and CDR2 FYNNEI. CDR3 size: 14 residues. After removal of 5 bases from V and 6 bases from J, the junction contained 3 bases not matched to a gene. CDR3 nucleotides: TGTGCCAGCAGTCGGGACAGGGGTCCCGGGGAGCTGTTTTTT. Its protein is CASSRDRGPGELFF. Combining the CDR3 with reference TRBV2 and TRBJ2-2 gives the whole variable domain EPEVTQTPSHQVTQMGQEVILRCVPISNHLYFYWYRQILGQKVEFLVSFYNNEISEKSEIFDDQFSVERPDGSNFTLKIRSTKLEDSAMYFCASSRDRGPGELFFGEGSRLTVL.

J is TRBJ1-4 and V is TRBV18; D is uncertain. The germline gives CDR1 KGHSH, CDR2 LQKENI. Trimming stripped 5 bases from V and 0 bases from J, with 13 bases between. The CDR3 extends over 16 amino acids. The CDR3 sequence: CASSSGLAATNEKLFF. The CDR3 region has the DNA TGTGCCAGCTCATCGGGCCTCGCGGCAACTAATGAAAAACTGTTTTTT. The full variable domain, completed using reference TRBV18 and TRBJ1-4, is NAGVMQNPRHLVRRRGQEARLRCSPMKGHSHVYWYRQLPEEGLKFMVYLQKENIIDESGMPKERFSAEFPKEGPSILRIQQVVRGDSAAYFCASSSGLAATNEKLFFGSGTQLSVL.

This rearrangement joins TRBV10-3 to TRBJ2-1; 9 bases agree with TRBD2. J was trimmed by 7 bases and V by 2 bases; bases with no gene match: 3. Germline V gives CDR1 ENHRY, CDR2 SYGVKD. The CDR3 runs to 14 residues. The CDR3, as DNA: TGTGCCATCAGTGAGATAGCGGGAGTGAATGAGCAGTTCTTC. Translating it yields CAISEIAGVNEQFF.